The next 27 T cell receptor beta chains were all read from a single sample in a study of Ad26.COV2.S vaccination and SARS-CoV-2 variants. Regarding treatment: over 15 received Ad26.COV2.S at low or high dose, single or two shots; several received placebo; per-sample allocation not given. Sampling took place 63 days after the first vaccine or placebo injection. Measured with immunoSEQ multiplex PCR; TCRdb has only the in-frame clones, and not every one. This sample has 350,000 to 400,000 clones, with roughly 90% found just once. Sequenced here: peripheral blood, sampled in a trial of Ad26.COV2.S vaccine versus placebo. Receptor source: a person between 18 and 65 years old who received the Ad26.COV2.S COVID-19 vaccine or a placebo.

V is TRBV2 and J is TRBJ2-7, with a possible D match to TRBD2 (5 bases). Trimming removed 5 bases from V and 6 bases from J, with 17 bases in between. Germline CDR1 is SNHLY and CDR2 is FYNNEI. The CDR3 is 14 amino acids. The CDR3 loop reads CASSPGIGEREQYF. The CDR3 DNA follows: TGTGCCAGCAGTCCGGGGATCGGGGAACGCGAGCAGTACTTC.

The sample holds one count of this clone. This chain uses TRBV28 with TRBJ1-4, with 10 nucleotides matching TRBD1. There are 15 residues in the CDR3. Unmatched junction bases numbered 8, after V lost 5 bases and J lost 8 bases. The germline gives CDR1 MDHEN, CDR2 SYDVKM. The CDR3 nucleotides read TGTGCCAGCAGTGACGGACAGGGGGTAAGGGAAAAACTGTTTTTT. This gives the protein CASSDGQGVREKLFF.

The chain employs TRBV5-6 and TRBJ1-2; D is possibly TRBD1 (6 bases). Germline CDR1 and CDR2: SGHDT and YYEEEE. V lost 5 bases, J lost 8 bases, and 16 bases lay in between. CDR3 length: 13 residues. The CDR3, as DNA: TGTGCCAGCAGGACGGACAGCTACGAGGGCTACACCTTC. This translates into CASRTDSYEGYTF.

V usage is TRBV7-8 and J usage is TRBJ2-3; perhaps TRBD2 as D (5 bases). The length of the CDR3 is 15 residues. Germline values: CDR1 SGHVS, CDR2 FQNEAQ. V was pared by 5 bases and J by 0 bases, with 12 bases between. CDR3 region: CASSKAGESTDTQYF. The CDR3 DNA is TGTGCCAGCAGCAAGGCCGGGGAGAGCACAGATACGCAGTATTTT.

This chain joins TRBV19 and TRBJ1-3; D is possibly TRBD1 (6 bases). Trimming left V 3 bases short and J 3 bases short, with 12 bases between. Germline assignment: CDR1 LNHDA and CDR2 SQIVND (reference sequence). The CDR3 is 15 residues long. The CDR3 DNA follows: TGTGCCAGTAGTATCGGGGGGGCTGATGGAAACACCATATATTTT. Protein: CASSIGGADGNTIYF.

This rearrangement joins TRBV6-5 to TRBJ2-7; 7 bases match TRBD2. The CDR3 loop spans 15 amino acids. Germline CDR1 and CDR2: MNHEY and SVGAGI. Trimming at V came to 4 bases and at J to 5 bases, leaving 11 bases not matched to a gene. CDR3 in DNA: TGTGCCAGCAGTTTAAGGGGAGGGCCTATGGACGAGCAGTACTTC. Translated: CASSLRGGPMDEQYF.

This clone was counted once. CDR3 sequence: CASSLEPRVGKAFF. In DNA, the CDR3 is TGTGCCAGCAGCTTAGAACCCCGGGTCGGGAAAGCTTTCTTT. The J gene is TRBJ1-1, the V gene TRBV7-9; D is unclear. The CDR3 has 14 residues. The germline CDR1 and CDR2 sequences are SEHNR and FQNEAQ (reference sequence). Trimming left V 1 base short and J 9 bases short, with 15 bases between.

V gene TRBV28 combines with J gene TRBJ1-2; possible D gene TRBD1, 5 bases. CDR3 length: 14 residues. Germline V gene lookup returns CDR1 MDHEN and CDR2 SYDVKM. The V and J ends lost 2 bases and 7 bases respectively, with 14 bases between them. The CDR3: CASSLGAPLGGYTF. CDR3 nucleotide sequence: TGTGCCAGCAGTTTAGGGGCTCCTCTGGGTGGCTACACCTTC.

This CDR3 reads CATSETTDRLNSPLHF. CDR3 sequence (DNA): TGTGCCACCAGTGAAACCACGGACAGACTTAATTCACCCCTCCACTTT. The chain has TRBV24-1 and TRBJ1-6; maybe TRBD1 (6 bases). This CDR3 is 16 amino acids long. CDR1 is KGHDR, CDR2 SFDVKD, per germline. The V end was cut by 4 bases, the J end by 6 bases, with 15 bases between.

This chain connects TRBV3-1 (or the pseudogene TRBV3-2) to TRBJ2-1; possibly TRBD2 for D (6 bases). Trimming left V 0 bases short and J 11 bases short, with 11 bases between. From germline, CDR1 is LGHDT and CDR2 YNNKEL (reference sequence). The CDR3 is made up of 13 amino acids. This CDR3 reads CASSQDMAGKQFF. The CDR3 DNA reads TGTGCCAGCAGCCAAGATATGGCGGGAAAGCAGTTCTTC.

This sequence joins TRBV11-1 and TRBJ1-2; maybe TRBD1 (5 bases). CDR3 size: 12 residues. The ends were cut back, 5 bases at V and 2 bases at J, with 6 bases in the middle. Germline V gene sequence: CDR1 SGHAT, CDR2 FQDESV (reference sequence). DNA for the CDR3: TGTGCCAGCAGCCGGGACAACTATGGCTACACCTTC. Protein: CASSRDNYGYTF.

The V call is TRBV7-2, the J call TRBJ2-5, with 9 bases fitting TRBD2. Germline assignment: CDR1 SGHTA and CDR2 FQGNSA. V was pared by 2 bases and J by 5 bases, with 12 bases of the junction left unmatched. CDR3 length: 17 amino acids. CDR3 loop: CASSLRIGGRARETQYF. The CDR3 nucleotides read TGTGCCAGCAGCTTAAGGATTGGCGGGAGGGCACGGGAGACCCAGTACTTC.

This chain connects TRBV6-5 to TRBJ1-1; 10 nucleotides match TRBD1. The trim removed 3 bases at V and 11 bases at J, leaving 9 bases unmatched. This CDR3 has 14 amino acids. Germline CDR1 reads MNHEY; CDR2 reads SVGAGI. The CDR3 protein is CASSYGQGVLRAFF. CDR3 coding DNA: TGTGCCAGCAGTTATGGACAGGGGGTTTTGAGGGCTTTCTTT.

J is TRBJ1-5 and V is TRBV6-6, with 7 bases lining up with TRBD1. CDR1 and CDR2 (germline): MNHNY, SVGAGI (reference sequence). Trimming removed 5 bases from V and 5 bases from J; junction bases left unmatched: 6. The CDR3 runs 14 residues. CDR3 sequence: CASSTQGDHQPQHF. CDR3 DNA: TGTGCCAGCAGTACTCAGGGGGACCATCAGCCCCAGCATTTT.

This chain connects TRBV28 to TRBJ2-2; D not certain. The germline V gene has CDR1 MDHEN and CDR2 SYDVKM. The ends were cut back, 4 bases at V and 4 bases at J, with 10 bases in the middle. This CDR3 has 14 amino acids. The CDR3 sequence: CASSSLSTTGELFF. The CDR3 DNA follows: TGTGCCAGCAGTTCCCTGAGTACCACCGGGGAGCTGTTTTTT.

This chain's CDR3 is CASSLLGDTEAFF. DNA for the CDR3: TGTGCCAGCAGCTTACTGGGGGACACTGAAGCTTTCTTT. The rearrangement uses TRBV7-9 and TRBJ1-1, with D possibly TRBD1 on 5 matching bases. This CDR3 region has 13 residues. Germline V lookup: CDR1 SEHNR, CDR2 FQNEAQ (reference sequence). The V end was cut by 2 bases, the J end by 3 bases, with 7 bases between.

V is TRBV19 and J is TRBJ2-1, with TRBD2 as a possible D gene (5 bases). Trimming pared 5 bases from V and 9 bases from J, leaving 11 bases between. CDR3 length: 12 amino acids. The germline V gene encodes CDR1 LNHDA and CDR2 SQIVND (reference sequence). This chain's CDR3 is CASSHPGGEQFF. In DNA form, the CDR3 reads TGTGCCAGTAGTCACCCAGGAGGTGAGCAGTTCTTC.

J is TRBJ1-3 and V is TRBV9; D is uncertain. V was cut by 3 bases and J by 6 bases, with 7 bases left in between. This CDR3 region has 12 residues. Germline V gene sequence: CDR1 SGDLS, CDR2 YYNGEE. Here the CDR3 DNA reads TGTGCCAGCAGCGCCATGCCAAACACCATATATTTT. Translation gives CASSAMPNTIYF.

J is TRBJ2-1 and V is TRBV4-1, with D possibly matching TRBD2 (5 bases). This CDR3 spans 17 amino acids. Trimming pared 0 bases from V and 6 bases from J, leaving 18 bases between. Germline lookup yields CDR1 MGHRA and CDR2 YSYEKL. CDR3 nucleotide sequence: TGCGCCAGCAGCCAAGATCCGGACTCTCATTTGGCCAATGAGCAGTTCTTC. Amino acids: CASSQDPDSHLANEQFF.

The J gene is TRBJ2-3, the V gene TRBV18; D possibly corresponds to TRBD2 (7 bases). The germline V gene has CDR1 KGHSH and CDR2 LQKENI. CDR3 size: 14 residues. Trimming left V 4 bases short and J 2 bases short, with 10 bases between. CDR3 residues: CASSQGGITDTQYF. The DNA of the CDR3 is TGTGCCAGCTCACAGGGGGGGATCACAGATACGCAGTATTTT.

This clone was observed once. The rearrangement joins TRBV5-4 to TRBJ2-2; D gene uncertain. Between the trimmed V and J ends, which lost 1 base and 4 bases, there was a span of 11 bases. This CDR3 spans 15 amino acids. CDR1 and CDR2 from the germline V gene are SGHNT and YYREEE (reference sequence). The CDR3 DNA reads as TGTGCCAGCAGCTTGTATGGACCTCCCACCGGGGAGCTGTTTTTT. Translation: CASSLYGPPTGELFF.

This clone was seen just once. This chain joins TRBV5-1 and TRBJ2-3, with 8 bases aligning to TRBD2. Per the germline V gene, CDR1 is SGHRS and CDR2 is YFSETQ. After removal of 5 bases from V and 3 bases from J, the junction contained 5 bases not matched to a gene. This CDR3 region has 14 residues. The CDR3 is CASRLGTSTDTQYF. The CDR3 DNA reads TGCGCCAGCAGACTAGGGACTAGTACAGATACGCAGTATTTT.

In this sample, this clone turned up once. CDR3 amino acids: CASQEREWVDTQYF. The DNA for the CDR3 is TGTGCCAGCCAAGAGAGGGAGTGGGTAGATACGCAGTATTTT. The gene calls are TRBV11-2 and TRBJ2-3, with D perhaps matching TRBD2 (5 bases). CDR3 length: 14 residues. V lost 8 bases to trimming and J lost 5 bases, with 17 bases between them. Germline V gene data show CDR1 as SGHAT and CDR2 as FQNNGV.

The CDR3 bases are TGTGCCAGCAGGCGACGAGGGGGCGAGCAGTACTTC. Translation: CASRRRGGEQYF. The chain combines TRBV6-5 with TRBJ2-7; D possibly corresponds to TRBD1 (6 bases). Germline lookup yields CDR1 MNHEY and CDR2 SVGAGI. This CDR3 spans 12 amino acids. V was shortened by 6 bases and J by 6 bases, with 12 bases between the two germline ends.

The rearrangement joins TRBV7-2 to TRBJ2-5, with D perhaps matching TRBD2 (6 bases). In germline, CDR1 is SGHTA, CDR2 FQGNSA. CDR3 length equals 15 residues. Trimming pared 5 bases from V and 1 base from J, leaving 14 bases between. This CDR3 is CASSLSGVFQETQYF. CDR3 sequence (DNA): TGTGCCAGCAGCCTCTCGGGGGTCTTCCAAGAGACCCAGTACTTC.

The CDR3 coding sequence is TGTGCCAGCAGCATAAGAGCGAACACCGGGGAGCTGTTTTTT. As protein: CASSIRANTGELFF. V usage is TRBV5-6 and J usage is TRBJ2-2; no clear D. Germline V gene sequence: CDR1 SGHDT, CDR2 YYEEEE. V lost 4 bases to trimming and J lost 0 bases, with 7 bases between them. This CDR3 has 14 residues.

This rearrangement joins TRBV5-1 to TRBJ2-2; a possible D gene is TRBD1 (6 bases). The CDR3 is 16 residues long. The V and J ends lost 5 bases and 2 bases respectively, with 16 bases between them. Germline V lookup: CDR1 SGHRS, CDR2 YFSETQ. The CDR3 bases are TGCGCCAGCAGGAAGTCCGGGACACCCAACACCGGGGAGCTGTTTTTT. Protein: CASRKSGTPNTGELFF.